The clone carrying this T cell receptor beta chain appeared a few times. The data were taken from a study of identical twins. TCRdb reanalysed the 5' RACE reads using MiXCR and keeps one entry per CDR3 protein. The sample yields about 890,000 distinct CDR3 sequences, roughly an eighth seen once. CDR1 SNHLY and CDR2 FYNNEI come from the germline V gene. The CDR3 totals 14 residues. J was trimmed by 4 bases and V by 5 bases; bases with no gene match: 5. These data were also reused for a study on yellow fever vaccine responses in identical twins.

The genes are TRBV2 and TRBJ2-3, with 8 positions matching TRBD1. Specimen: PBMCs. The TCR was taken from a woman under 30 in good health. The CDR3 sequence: CASSWVQGADTQYF. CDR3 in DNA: TGTGCCAGCAGTTGGGTACAGGGGGCAGATACGCAGTATTTT.